A single TCR beta chain is shown here with its context. Its antigen is unidentified. PCR was performed a second time for 7 to 11 cycles using a sample-barcoded 5' primer and a J-beta primer mix. A template-switch adaptor that had 12 random nucleotides put a tag on each cDNA molecule. Using its own MiXCR run on the 5' RACE reads, TCRdb lists one record per CDR3 protein. The table shows over 1,500,000 distinct CDR3 sequences, with around half occurring only once. Germline V gene data show CDR1 as LNHNV and CDR2 as YYDKDF (reference sequence). This CDR3 contains 13 residues. Trimming cost V 1 base and J 8 bases, with 9 bases left between them. This sample is part of a study of blood T cells in healthy people across ages. Study-wide findings and caveats: Long-lived donors exceeded aged donors in naive CD4+ cells and diversity.

This receptor was identified in a woman between 40 and 55 years old in good health. Sequenced input: blood. The genes are TRBV15 and TRBJ2-1; TRBD1 might be the D (6 bases). CDR3 amino acids: CATSRVGAYEQFF. In nucleotides, the CDR3 is TGTGCCACCAGCAGAGTGGGGGCATATGAGCAGTTCTTC. The full variable domain, rest sourced from reference TRBV15 and TRBJ2-1, is DAMVIQNPRYQVTQFGKPVTLSCSQTLNHNVMYWYQQKSSQAPKLLFHYYDKDFNNEADTPDNFQSRRPNTSFCFLDIRSPGLGDTAMYLCATSRVGAYEQFFGPGTRLTVL.